Here is one TCR beta chain with its context. Its specificity is unknown. The data were taken from a study of OX40 agonist ivuxolimab in advanced cancers. Looking at the study overall: Those enrolled were roughly 80% male, with a mean age of 60 years and ages from roughly 20 to 85.

Using immunoSEQ multiplex PCR, the repertoire was profiled, and TCRdb retains in-frame clones only, with some absent. The top ten hold 0.8% to 1% of the sample, which has about 58,000 clones, around 83% seen once. The junction had 8 bases not matched to a gene; V was cut back by 4 bases and J by 3 bases. The CDR3 is 15 residues long. From germline, CDR1 is SGHRS and CDR2 YFSETQ. Findings and limits, study-wide: Individuals who were partial responders at 0.1-3.0 mg/kg had clonal expansion that ranked among the lowest.

The rearrangement links TRBV5-1 to TRBJ2-3; TRBD1 matches 7 bases. This sequence was found in an adult with an advanced solid tumor such as melanoma, head and neck, liver or kidney cancer. This specimen consisted of CD4+ or CD8+ T cells sorted from blood, obtained in a trial of the OX40 agonist ivuxolimab. The CDR3 nucleotides read TGCGCCAGCAGCACCAGGGGGTTGATTACAGATACGCAGTATTTT. It translates to CASSTRGLITDTQYF. The variable domain in full, with the rest retrieved from reference TRBV5-1 and TRBJ2-3, is KAGVTQTPRYLIKTRGQQVTLSCSPISGHRSVSWYQQTPGQGLQFLFEYFSETQRNKGNFPGRFSGRQFSNSRSEMNVSTLELGDSALYLCASSTRGLITDTQYFGPGTRLTVL.